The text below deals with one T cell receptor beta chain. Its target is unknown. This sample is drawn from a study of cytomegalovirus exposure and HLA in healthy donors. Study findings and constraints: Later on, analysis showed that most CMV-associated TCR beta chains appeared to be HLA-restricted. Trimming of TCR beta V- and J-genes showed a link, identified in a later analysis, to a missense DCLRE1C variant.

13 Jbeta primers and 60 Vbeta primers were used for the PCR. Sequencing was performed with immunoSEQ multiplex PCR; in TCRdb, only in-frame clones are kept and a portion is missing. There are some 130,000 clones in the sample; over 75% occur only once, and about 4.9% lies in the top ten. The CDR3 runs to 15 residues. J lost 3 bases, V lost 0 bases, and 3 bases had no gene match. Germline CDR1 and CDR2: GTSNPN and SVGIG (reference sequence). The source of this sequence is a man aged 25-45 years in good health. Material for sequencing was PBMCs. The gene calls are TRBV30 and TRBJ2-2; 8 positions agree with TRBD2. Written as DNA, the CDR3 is TGTGCCTGGAGTGTACCCGGGAGGGACACCGGGGAGCTGTTTTTT. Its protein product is CAWSVPGRDTGELFF.